This T cell receptor (beta chain) was observed in a study of T cell responses to AZD1222 COVID-19 vaccine. Per the germline V gene, CDR1 is KGHSH and CDR2 is LQKENI. Trimming took 6 bases from V and 5 from J; bases not matched to a gene: 9. The CDR3 is 14 amino acids. The protocol was immunoSEQ multiplex PCR, while the TCRdb copy is restricted to in-frame clones and leaves out a portion. The sample has hundreds of thousands of clones, around 93% seen once. The sample was peripheral blood, taken on day 0 of MenACWY control vaccination. The TCR was taken from an adult in good health. The chain has TRBV18 and TRBJ1-1, with TRBD1 matching over 7 bases. CDR3 region: CASSPRDSVTEAFF. The DNA for the CDR3 is TGTGCCAGCTCCCCGAGGGACAGCGTTACTGAAGCTTTCTTT. The full variable domain, its missing parts supplied by reference TRBV18 and TRBJ1-1, is NAGVMQNPRHLVRRRGQEARLRCSPMKGHSHVYWYRQLPEEGLKFMVYLQKENIIDESGMPKERFSAEFPKEGPSILRIQQVVRGDSAAYFCASSPRDSVTEAFFGQGTRLTVV.